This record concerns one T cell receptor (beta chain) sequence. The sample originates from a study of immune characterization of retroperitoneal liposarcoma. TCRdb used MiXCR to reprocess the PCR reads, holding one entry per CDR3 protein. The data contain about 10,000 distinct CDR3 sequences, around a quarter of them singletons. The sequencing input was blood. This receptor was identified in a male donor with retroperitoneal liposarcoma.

The CDR3 sequence is CASSLGQLMNTEAFF. For the CDR3, the DNA is TGTGCCAGCAGTTTGGGACAACTTATGAACACTGAAGCTTTCTTT. The chain joins TRBV12-3 or TRBV12-4 to TRBJ1-1; D may be TRBD1 (6 bases). Between the trimmed V and J ends, which lost 3 bases and 0 bases, there was a span of 11 bases. The CDR3 is made up of 15 amino acids.